This T cell receptor beta chain was captured by sequencing in a study of memory CD4+ T cells and cytomegalovirus serostatus. The protocol was immunoSEQ multiplex PCR, while the TCRdb copy is restricted to in-frame clones and leaves out a portion. The sample lists under 75,000 clones, around 81% seen once, with 0.5% to 0.55% in the top ten. With V trimmed by 1 base and J by 7 bases, 9 bases remained unmatched. CDR3 length equals 15 residues. Germline CDR1 and CDR2: MGHRA and YSYEKL. Single viable CD3+CD4+CD8-CD45RO+ cells were sorted as the memory CD4+ T cells. The rearrangement links TRBV4-1 to TRBJ2-5, with TRBD2 identical over 7 bases. Sequencing was performed on memory CD4+ T cells from blood. The receptor was isolated from an adult in good health and CMV-seronegative. Some clones in this sample may be carry-over from other donors' samples. The CDR3 bases are TGCGCCAGCAGCCAAGCTACTAGCGCCCCCGGGACCCAGTACTTC. This codes for CASSQATSAPGTQYF.